This T cell receptor (beta chain) originates from a study of beta chain features in type 1 diabetes. Study-wide findings and caveats: Overrepresentation of cells with high TCR expression could result from cDNA sequencing. Type 1 diabetes patients had fewer VDJ junction insertions and more deletions. Moderate yet significant TCRB CDR3 shortening was seen in Type 1 diabetes patients in all four CD4+ subsets.

This clone was found a few times. What it binds is unknown. Investigators reverse transcribed all isolated RNA, so they sequenced expressed TCRB transcripts. The data were produced by immunoSEQ multiplex PCR, yet TCRdb's version contains in-frame clones alone and is incomplete. This table has over 650,000 clones, around 15% appearing once. CDR1 and CDR2 (germline): SGHNT, YYREEE (reference sequence). Trimming removed 1 base from V and 2 bases from J; junction bases left unmatched: 3. This CDR3 has 15 amino acids. The collection from each donor was one heparinised blood draw averaging around 120 mL. This sequence originates from a man between 18 and 29 years old with type 1 diabetes. The sequencing sample was made of naive CD4+ T cells from blood. The chain employs TRBV5-4 and TRBJ2-5, with 9 positions matching TRBD2. The CDR3 sequence is CASSLPLAGQETQYF. In DNA, the CDR3 is TGTGCCAGCAGCTTGCCCCTAGCGGGGCAAGAGACCCAGTACTTC.